This entry lists 6 T cell receptor beta chains sequenced from one sample in a study of T cell responses to AZD1222 COVID-19 vaccine. The protocol was immunoSEQ multiplex PCR, while the TCRdb copy is restricted to in-frame clones and leaves out a portion. This table has about 110,000 clones, 86% appearing once. The specimen comprised peripheral blood, sampled on day 0 of AZD1222 vaccination. The receptors stem from an adult in good health.

This chain joins TRBV18 and TRBJ1-5, with D unresolved. Germline V gene data show CDR1 as KGHSH and CDR2 as LQKENI. V gave up 3 bases and J gave up 0 bases, with 6 bases separating them. The CDR3 is 14 residues long. This CDR3 reads CASSPSDSNQPQHF. In DNA, the CDR3 is TGTGCCAGCTCACCTTCGGATAGCAATCAGCCCCAGCATTTT.

This chain uses TRBV7-2 with TRBJ1-2, with unresolved D. The CDR3 consists of 16 residues. Germline V gene sequence: CDR1 SGHTA, CDR2 FQGNSA. V lost 5 bases and J 3 bases, leaving 19 bases between the germline ends. CDR3 DNA: TGTGCCAGCAGCCCAACGGCAGACAAGCGAGACTATGGCTACACCTTC. Encoded protein: CASSPTADKRDYGYTF.

V usage is TRBV4-1 and J usage is TRBJ1-1, with a possible D match to TRBD1 (5 bases). The CDR3 contains 16 residues. CDR1 MGHRA and CDR2 YSYEKL come from the germline V gene. Trimming cost V 0 bases and J 6 bases, with 17 bases left between them. The CDR3: CASSQETVSTKAEAFF. The CDR3 DNA reads as TGCGCCAGCAGCCAAGAGACAGTTAGCACGAAGGCTGAAGCTTTCTTT.

V is TRBV6-5 and J is TRBJ1-5, with D hard to call. The V gene lost 0 bases and the J gene lost 8 bases, with 8 bases spanning the gap. The CDR3 has 13 amino acids. The germline gives CDR1 MNHEY, CDR2 SVGAGI. CDR3 sequence: CASSYSRREPQHF. In nucleotides, the CDR3 is TGTGCCAGCAGTTACTCGAGGAGGGAGCCCCAGCATTTT.

This clone was seen only a few times. The J gene is TRBJ2-5, the V gene TRBV7-2; the match to TRBD2 covers 7 bases. The CDR3 consists of 13 residues. With V trimmed by 8 bases and J by 1 base, 4 bases remained unmatched. Germline CDR1 SGHTA, CDR2 FQGNSA. The CDR3 DNA is TGTGCCAGCTCCGGGGGGATCCAAGAGACCCAGTACTTC. Protein: CASSGGIQETQYF.

The chain links TRBV2 to TRBJ2-7; a weak D match, TRBD2 (5 bases). The ends were cut back, 8 bases at V and 6 bases at J, with 11 bases in the middle. Germline CDR1 reads SNHLY; CDR2 reads FYNNEI. This CDR3 is 11 amino acids long. In DNA, the CDR3 is TGTGCCAGCCTGAGGGAACTCGAGCAGTACTTC. Protein product: CASLRELEQYF.